What follows is one T cell receptor (beta chain) and its context. The record originates from a study of OX40 agonist ivuxolimab in advanced cancers. Sequenced by immunoSEQ multiplex PCR; TCRdb stores in-frame clones only, minus some. The sample has 20,000 to 25,000 clones; 80% to 90% are singletons. This CDR3 contains 14 residues. CDR1 MGHRA and CDR2 YSYEKL come from the germline V gene. V lost 0 bases and J 5 bases, leaving 10 bases between the germline ends. This specimen consisted of CD4+ or CD8+ T cells sorted from blood, obtained in a trial of the OX40 agonist ivuxolimab. The rearrangement links TRBV4-1 to TRBJ2-5; no clear D gene. This TCR derives from an adult with an advanced solid tumor such as melanoma, head and neck, liver or kidney cancer. The CDR3 coding sequence is TGCGCCAGCAGCCAAGATGGCAAGTTGGAGACCCAGTACTTC. It yields the protein CASSQDGKLETQYF.